This T cell receptor (beta chain) came from a study of identical twins. This CDR3 contains 15 residues. V lost 6 bases and J lost 14, with 23 bases in between. TCRdb re-called the 5' RACE reads through MiXCR, storing one row per CDR3 protein. Counted here are just under 650,000 distinct CDR3 sequences, around 7.4% occurring once; the ten biggest clones make up about 1.5%. These data also featured in a second study, about yellow fever vaccine responses in identical twins.

Sequenced sample: PBMCs. The TCR comes from a woman under 30 in good health. The chain carries TRBV12-3 or TRBV12-4 and TRBJ1-6, with D possibly TRBD1 on 5 matching bases. The CDR3 loop reads CASSLRDGPEMALHF. The CDR3 DNA is TGTGCCAGCAGCCTGAGGGACGGCCCTGAAATGGCCCTCCACTTT.